This T cell receptor beta chain was observed in a study of T cell repertoires in cytomegalovirus infection. About the research overall: A matching HLA type, together with CMV infection, was signaled by public TCR beta signatures. Study-level results: Of the TCR beta families, the public ones yielded a cumulative frequency that identified carriers of CMV plus the relevant HLA. Across the ex vivo response, the dominant clonotypes were HLA-C-restricted CMV-specific TCR beta clonotypes.

TCRdb itself ran the reads through MiXCR, one entry per CDR3 protein. The sample has 500,000 to 600,000 distinct CDR3 sequences; more than 15% are singletons. V dropped 5 bases and J dropped 6; count of bases not matched to a gene: 7. This CDR3 is built from 14 residues. The V gene's germline CDR1 is SEHNR and CDR2 FQNEAQ (reference sequence). In its sample, this clonotype was seen many times. Its target is not known. This TCR came from a human donor in good health (CMV status not recorded). Some clones in this sample may be carry-over from other donors' samples. The V call is TRBV7-9, the J call TRBJ1-2; 9 bases fit TRBD1. Sequenced: CD8+ T cells from PBMCs. CDR3 bases: TGTGCCAGCAGCCCAGACAGGGGGAAGGATGGCTACACCTTC. As protein: CASSPDRGKDGYTF.